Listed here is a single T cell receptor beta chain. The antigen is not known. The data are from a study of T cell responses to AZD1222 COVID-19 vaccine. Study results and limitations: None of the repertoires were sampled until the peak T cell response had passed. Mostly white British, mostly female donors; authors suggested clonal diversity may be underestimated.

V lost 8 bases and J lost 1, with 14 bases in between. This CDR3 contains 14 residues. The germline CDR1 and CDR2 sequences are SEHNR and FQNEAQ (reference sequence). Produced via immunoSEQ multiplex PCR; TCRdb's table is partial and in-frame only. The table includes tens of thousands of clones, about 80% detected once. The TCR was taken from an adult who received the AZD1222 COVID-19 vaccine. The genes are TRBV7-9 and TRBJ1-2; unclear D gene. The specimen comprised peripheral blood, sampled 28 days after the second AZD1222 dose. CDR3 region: CASQPWRNNYGYTF. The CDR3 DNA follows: TGTGCCAGCCAACCATGGCGAAATAACTATGGCTACACCTTC.